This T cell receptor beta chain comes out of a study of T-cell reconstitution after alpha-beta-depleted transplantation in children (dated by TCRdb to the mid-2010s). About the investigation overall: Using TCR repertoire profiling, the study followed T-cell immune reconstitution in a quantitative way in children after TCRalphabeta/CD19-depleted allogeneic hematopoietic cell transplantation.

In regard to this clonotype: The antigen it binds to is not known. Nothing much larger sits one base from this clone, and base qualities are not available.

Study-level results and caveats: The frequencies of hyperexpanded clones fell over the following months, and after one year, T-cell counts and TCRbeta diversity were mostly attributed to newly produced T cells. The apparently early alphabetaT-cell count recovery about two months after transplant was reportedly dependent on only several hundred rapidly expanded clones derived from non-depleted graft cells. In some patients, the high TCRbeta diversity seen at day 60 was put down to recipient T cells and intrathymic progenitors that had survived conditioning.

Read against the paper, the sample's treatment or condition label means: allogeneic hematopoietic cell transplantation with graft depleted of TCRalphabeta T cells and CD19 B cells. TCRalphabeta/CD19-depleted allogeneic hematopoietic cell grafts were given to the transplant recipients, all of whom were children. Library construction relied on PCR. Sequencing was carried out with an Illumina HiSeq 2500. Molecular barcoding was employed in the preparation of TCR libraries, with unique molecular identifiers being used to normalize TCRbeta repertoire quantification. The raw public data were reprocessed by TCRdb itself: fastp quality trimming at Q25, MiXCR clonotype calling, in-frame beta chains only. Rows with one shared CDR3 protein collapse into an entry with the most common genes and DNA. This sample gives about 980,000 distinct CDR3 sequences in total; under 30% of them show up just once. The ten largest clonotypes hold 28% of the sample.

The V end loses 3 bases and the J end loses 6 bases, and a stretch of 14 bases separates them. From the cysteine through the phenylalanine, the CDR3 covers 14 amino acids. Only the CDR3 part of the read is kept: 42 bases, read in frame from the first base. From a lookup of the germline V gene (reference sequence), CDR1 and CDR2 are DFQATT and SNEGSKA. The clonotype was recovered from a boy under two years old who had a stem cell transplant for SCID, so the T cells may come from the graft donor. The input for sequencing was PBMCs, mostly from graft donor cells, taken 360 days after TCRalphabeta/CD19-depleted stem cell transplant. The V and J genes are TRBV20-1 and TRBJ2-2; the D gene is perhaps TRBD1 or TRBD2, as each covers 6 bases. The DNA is TGCAGTGCTAGTAAACTAGCAGGGGCCGGGGAGCTGTTTTTT. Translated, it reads CSASKLAGAGELFF.